This passage covers 20 T cell receptor beta chains from one sample sequenced in a study of blood T cell repertoires in COVID-19. Sequencing was performed with immunoSEQ multiplex PCR; in TCRdb, only in-frame clones are kept and a portion is missing. In the table there are under 250,000 clones, roughly 84% of which are singletons. Sequenced material: peripheral blood. These receptors originate from a man aged 45-65 years with active or convalescent COVID-19.

This chain uses TRBV28 with TRBJ1-1; 7 nucleotides match TRBD1. This CDR3 comprises 12 residues. V lost 10 bases to trimming and J lost 7 bases; unmatched junction nucleotides: 9. CDR1 MDHEN and CDR2 SYDVKM come from the germline V gene. CDR3 in amino acids: CATLRQGGEAFF. In DNA, the CDR3 is TGTGCCACCCTCAGACAGGGCGGTGAAGCTTTCTTT.

The chain is built from TRBV6-4 and TRBJ2-1, with a tentative D call TRBD2 (5 bases). Germline V CDR1 and CDR2: MRHNA, SNTAGT. CDR3 length: 16 residues. V was trimmed by 4 bases and J by 5 bases, leaving 18 bases between them. The CDR3 DNA reads TGTGCCAGCAGTGGACCCCGGAGGCTCAGGAACAATGAGCAGTTCTTC. It encodes CASSGPRRLRNNEQFF.

The V call is TRBV3-1 (or the pseudogene TRBV3-2), the J call TRBJ1-1, with no clear D. Germline CDR1 and CDR2: LGHDT and YNNKEL (reference sequence). This CDR3 has 14 amino acids. V lost 0 bases and J lost 0, with 5 bases in between. CDR3 residues: CASSQDLMNTEAFF. DNA for the CDR3: TGTGCCAGCAGCCAAGATCTAATGAACACTGAAGCTTTCTTT.

The chain recombines TRBV7-2 with TRBJ1-2; D gene uncertain. V lost 3 bases and J lost 4, with 6 bases in between. The CDR3 is 12 amino acids. Per the germline V gene, CDR1 is SGHTA and CDR2 is FQGNSA. CDR3 nucleotides: TGTGCCAGCAGCTTGCAGGCCTATGGCTACACCTTC. Amino acids: CASSLQAYGYTF.

J is TRBJ2-6 and V is TRBV15, with TRBD2 matching over 7 bases. Germline assignment: CDR1 LNHNV and CDR2 YYDKDF (reference sequence). The trim removed 2 bases at V and 3 bases at J, leaving 7 bases unmatched. The CDR3 spans 17 residues. CDR3 in amino acids: CATSRFAGGSGANVLTF. The CDR3 nucleotides read TGTGCCACCAGCAGATTTGCCGGGGGGAGTGGGGCCAACGTCCTGACTTTC.

The V call is TRBV5-1, the J call TRBJ1-2, with 8 bases aligning to TRBD1. V shed 3 bases, J shed 1 base, and the junction held 5 bases outside the gene matches. CDR1 is SGHRS, CDR2 YFSETQ, per germline. The CDR3 contains 15 residues. CDR3 nucleotide sequence: TGCGCCAGCAGCTCTCAAGACAGGGGTAACTATGGCTACACCTTC. It translates to CASSSQDRGNYGYTF.

The V gene is TRBV30, the J gene TRBJ1-1; 9 bases line up with TRBD1. Germline loops: CDR1 GTSNPN, CDR2 SVGIG (reference sequence). J gave up 9 bases and V 8 bases, and 7 bases lay outside the gene matches. The CDR3 runs to 11 residues. The chain's CDR3 is CASTGGGQAFF. CDR3 in DNA: TGTGCCAGTACAGGGGGCGGGCAAGCTTTCTTT. The whole variable domain, remainder taken from reference TRBV30 and TRBJ1-1, is SQTIHQWPATLVQPVGSPLSLECTVEGTSNPNLYWYRQAAGRGLQLLFYSVGIGQISSEVPQNLSASRPQDRQFILSSKKLLLSDSGFYLCASTGGGQAFFGQGTRLTVV.

The chain couples TRBV6-2 or TRBV6-3 to TRBJ2-3; 9 nucleotides line up with TRBD2. Trimming cost V 5 bases and J 2 bases; bases outside gene matches: 5. The length of the CDR3 is 15 residues. Germline CDR1 is MNHEY and CDR2 is SVGEGT. CDR3 protein: CASSPSGGNTDTQYF. As DNA, the CDR3 is TGTGCCAGCAGTCCGAGCGGGGGGAACACAGATACGCAGTATTTT.

In its sample, this clone was seen a few times. This rearrangement joins TRBV6-2 or TRBV6-3 to TRBJ2-7; 8 bases match TRBD2. With 6 bases clipped from V and 1 base from J, the junction kept 11 bases outside the gene matches. Germline V CDR1 and CDR2: MNHEY, SVGEGT. The CDR3 has 16 residues. CDR3 loop: CASSSRRGATSYEQYF. The CDR3 DNA follows: TGTGCCAGCAGCTCAAGGCGGGGGGCGACTTCCTACGAGCAGTACTTC.

The chain joins TRBV12-3 or TRBV12-4 to TRBJ1-1; D not certain. V dropped 5 bases and J dropped 5 bases, with 6 bases sitting between them. CDR3 length: 11 amino acids. For the CDR3, the DNA is TGTGCCAGCAGTGGAGGGACTGAAGCTTTCTTT. This gives the protein CASSGGTEAFF.

The V gene is TRBV7-2, the J gene TRBJ2-7; 10 nucleotides agree with TRBD2. Germline loops: CDR1 SGHTA, CDR2 FQGNSA. V shed 5 bases, J shed 7 bases, and the junction held 5 bases outside the gene matches. This CDR3 spans 13 amino acids. CDR3 loop: CASSEGLAREQYF. The CDR3 region has the DNA TGTGCCAGCAGCGAGGGACTAGCGCGTGAGCAGTACTTC.

The rearrangement links TRBV18 to TRBJ1-4; perhaps TRBD1 as D (5 bases). The CDR3 consists of 15 residues. V lost 4 bases and J 0 bases, leaving 9 bases between the germline ends. Germline V CDR1 and CDR2: KGHSH, LQKENI. In DNA form, the CDR3 reads TGTGCCAGCTCACAGCCGACAGCAACTAATGAAAAACTGTTTTTT. Translation: CASSQPTATNEKLFF.

In its sample, this clone was seen once. A junction boundary mismatches the germline segment, possibly from a read error. The rearrangement uses TRBV19 and TRBJ1-3; D may be TRBD1 (6 bases). In germline, CDR1 is LNHDA, CDR2 SQIVND (reference sequence). The CDR3 contains 15 residues. CDR3 in DNA: TGTGCCAGTAGTATCGGGACACTTACTGGAGACACCATATATTTT. Its protein is CASSIGTLTGDTIYF.

The CDR3 region is CASSFRGGPGELFF. CDR3 DNA: TGTGCCAGCAGCTTCCGGGGGGGCCCCGGGGAGCTGTTTTTT. V and J are TRBV9 and TRBJ2-2; 8 bases match TRBD2. V gave up 4 bases and J gave up 6 bases; unmatched junction bases: 5. The length of the CDR3 is 14 residues. In germline, CDR1 is SGDLS, CDR2 YYNGEE.

Only one count was recorded for this clone. The V gene is TRBV5-1, the J gene TRBJ2-5; D uncertain. The ends were cut back, 0 bases at V and 1 base at J, with 10 bases in the middle. The germline CDR1 and CDR2 sequences are SGHRS and YFSETQ. The CDR3 runs to 15 residues. The CDR3 sequence: CASSLVKLTQETQYF. The CDR3 DNA reads TGCGCCAGCAGCTTGGTTAAACTAACCCAAGAGACCCAGTACTTC.

About this clone: Other DNA sequences in this sample translate to the same CDR3. This sequence joins TRBV5-4 and TRBJ1-4; 7 bases are a match to TRBD1. After removal of 4 bases from V and 3 bases from J, the junction contained 3 bases not matched to a gene. CDR3 length: 14 amino acids. Germline V lookup: CDR1 SGHNT, CDR2 YYREEE (reference sequence). CDR3 sequence (DNA): TGTGCCAGCAGCCTAGACAGGGCTAATGAAAAACTGTTTTTT. The encoded protein is CASSLDRANEKLFF.

The chain recombines TRBV5-6 with TRBJ1-2; 11 positions agree with TRBD1. V trimming: 2 bases; J trimming: 7 bases; junction bases outside the gene matches: 7. The CDR3 contains 15 residues. Germline assignment: CDR1 SGHDT and CDR2 YYEEEE. The chain's CDR3 is CASSLPGQGESGYTF. The CDR3 region has the DNA TGTGCCAGCAGCTTACCGGGACAGGGGGAGTCTGGCTACACCTTC.

The chain employs TRBV9 and TRBJ1-1; D perhaps matches TRBD1 (5 bases). The CDR3 is made up of 14 amino acids. The germline V gene encodes CDR1 SGDLS and CDR2 YYNGEE. Trimming shortened V by 2 bases and J by 4 bases, and 12 bases separated the two germline ends. The CDR3 here is CASSVTPGGTEAFF. Here the CDR3 DNA reads TGTGCCAGCAGCGTCACTCCGGGGGGCACTGAAGCTTTCTTT.

The V call is TRBV5-4, the J call TRBJ2-1, with D possibly matching TRBD1 (7 bases). This CDR3 is 17 amino acids long. Germline V gene data show CDR1 as SGHNT and CDR2 as YYREEE (reference sequence). V gave up 0 bases and J gave up 5 bases, with 18 bases separating them. CDR3 in amino acids: CASSLEGGRGEHNEQFF. For the CDR3, the DNA is TGTGCCAGCAGCTTGGAAGGGGGCAGGGGGGAACACAATGAGCAGTTCTTC.

The chain links TRBV11-2 to TRBJ1-1; the D gene is possibly TRBD1 (6 bases). With 4 bases removed from V and 5 bases from J, the gap between germline ends came to 17 bases. Per germline, CDR1 SGHAT and CDR2 FQNNGV. CDR3 length: 15 residues. CDR3 residues: CASSWNGGGRTEAFF. In DNA, the CDR3 is TGTGCCAGCAGCTGGAATGGGGGCGGGAGGACTGAAGCTTTCTTT.